This T cell receptor (beta chain) originates from a study of blood T cell repertoires in COVID-19 (dated by TCRdb to 2020 to 2022). Turning to the overall study: Samples from collaborators originated in the United States, Italy and Spain and spanned both the acute and convalescent phases of COVID-19. Where available, HLA class I and class II types were obtained from metadata supplied by the sample provider rather than from assay-based typing. The prospective study material was composed of cDNA or gDNA derived from T cells, B-cell-depleted T cells, or PBMCs. Subjects who had been exposed to COVID-19, were actively infected with it, or had recovered from it provided the deeply sampled blood TCRbeta repertoires that made up the dataset. Samples came from the ongoing ImmuneRACE study (first 160 participants) plus 1,254 subjects from 6 global collaborators. A de-identified subject ID, COVID-19 status, age in years and sex were almost always included in the sample metadata. The repertoires were made available in a free public database intended to serve as a resource for research on the immune response to SARS-CoV-2.

TCRbeta CDR3 regions were amplified from genomic DNA by means of the immunoSEQ Assay, a bias-controlled multiplex PCR. For the original study's pipeline: Within the assay, amplification of reference gene primers was used to estimate how many nucleated cells each sample contained. Sequence reads were collapsed and filtered to measure the absolute abundance of every unique TCRbeta CDR3 rearrangement. For each sample, productive Simpson clonality was calculated as the square root of Simpson's diversity index across productive rearrangements. TCRdb took over this immuneACCESS table, retaining in-frame rearrangements with V and J assigned. Such tables are incomplete; in checked studies, under half of the missing clones stem from an unresolved V gene, and the remainder is unexplained. V and J calls and clone size are copied from that table; D and trimming were computed from the DNA. The sample contains 250,000 to 350,000 clones, 70% to 90% of them found a single time. The top ten clonotypes cover 6.3% of the sample.

One collaborating source in Seattle enrolled patients during active infection and followed them longitudinally through the course of disease. The collaborating institutions used their own protocols to collect whole blood in K2EDTA tubes. For TCRbeta analysis, collaborator samples were shipped as frozen whole blood, as isolated PBMCs, or as DNA extracted from either sample type. Points the paper makes about the study in general: The quantity of clinical and demographic metadata differed by source and by participant and was supplied without curation.

V sheds 2 bases and J sheds 2 bases, leaving 7 bases between their ends. CDR1 is given as PRHDT and CDR2 as FYEKMQ, both from the germline V gene (reference sequence). Spanning cysteine to phenylalanine, the CDR3 consists of 14 amino acids. Here the CDR3 DNA is all that survives: 42 bases in frame from base 1. Worth noting for this clone: What antigen it recognizes has not been identified. No base-level quality is on record; no much larger clone is a single base apart.

The source material was peripheral blood. The chain joins TRBV13 to TRBJ2-1, with a weak D call of TRBD2 (6 bases match). This clonotype was obtained from a woman between 45 and 60 years old with COVID-19, enrolled during active disease. The nucleotide sequence is given as TGTGCCAGCAGCTTACCGGGAGCCTACAATGAGCAGTTCTTC. Translated, this gives CASSLPGAYNEQFF.